One and the same sample provided the 16 T cell receptor beta chains below, sequenced in a study of blood T cell repertoires in COVID-19. Only in-frame clones appear in the TCRdb table, and some are missing; sequencing was by immunoSEQ multiplex PCR. The sample yields some 150,000 clones, 85% to 90% seen once. The sequenced sample was peripheral blood. These TCRs come from a woman aged 40-49 years with acute or convalescent COVID-19.

This chain connects TRBV2 to TRBJ2-2; TRBD2 matches at 7 bases. V lost 7 bases, J lost 2 bases, and 7 bases stayed unmatched. CDR3 size: 15 residues. The V gene's germline CDR1 is SNHLY and CDR2 FYNNEI. Here the CDR3 reads CASKGRLANTGELFF. CDR3 coding DNA: TGTGCCAGCAAGGGACGACTAGCAAACACCGGGGAGCTGTTTTTT.

This chain uses TRBV30 with TRBJ2-3; 7 nucleotides match TRBD2. This CDR3 is built from 15 residues. V lost 0 bases to trimming and J lost 8 bases; unmatched junction nucleotides: 11. CDR1 is GTSNPN and CDR2 is SVGIG in the germline V gene (reference sequence). The CDR3 reads CAWSVVLSGLGTQYF. CDR3 bases: TGTGCCTGGAGTGTTGTCCTTAGCGGGCTTGGTACGCAGTATTTT.

This chain links TRBV19 with TRBJ1-1, with 8 bases aligning to TRBD1. The CDR3 is made up of 15 amino acids. The V and J ends lost 7 bases and 1 base, in that order; junction bases with no gene match: 8. In germline, CDR1 is LNHDA, CDR2 SQIVND (reference sequence). CDR3 sequence (DNA): TGTGCCAGTACCGTGCAGGGGGCGCGGAACACTGAAGCTTTCTTT. Its protein is CASTVQGARNTEAFF.

This clone was observed once. V is TRBV9 and J is TRBJ2-4; 9 bases align to TRBD1. The V gene's germline CDR1 is SGDLS and CDR2 YYNGEE. There are 16 residues in the CDR3. J lost 6 bases, V lost 0 bases, and 7 bases had no gene match. CDR3 DNA sequence: TGTGCCAGCAGCGTAGGGGGACAGGGTTATATAAACATTCAGTACTTC. Translating it yields CASSVGGQGYINIQYF.

CDR3: CASSGGPQETQYF. CDR3 in DNA: TGTGCCAGCAGTGGAGGGCCCCAAGAGACCCAGTACTTC. V is TRBV12-3 or TRBV12-4 and J is TRBJ2-5; weak D call: TRBD2 (6 bases). This CDR3 has 13 residues. The V end lost 5 bases, the J end lost 1 base, and 8 bases lay between the germline ends.

This clone was picked up one time. V gene TRBV9 combines with J gene TRBJ1-1; TRBD1 is a possible D gene (5 bases). The length of the CDR3 is 13 residues. Germline V gene sequence: CDR1 SGDLS, CDR2 YYNGEE. V dropped 4 bases and J dropped 8 bases, with 15 bases sitting between them. CDR3 amino acids: CASSLSGWGEAFF. The CDR3 DNA reads TGTGCCAGCAGCCTGAGTGGCTGGGGCGAAGCTTTCTTT. The whole variable domain, filled in from reference TRBV9 and TRBJ1-1, reads DSGVTQTPKHLITATGQRVTLRCSPRSGDLSVYWYQQSLDQGLQFLIQYYNGEERAKGNILERFSAQQFPDLHSELNLSSLELGDSALYFCASSLSGWGEAFFGQGTRLTVV.

V is TRBV10-1 and J is TRBJ2-7, with D tentatively TRBD2 (6 bases). CDR3 size: 13 residues. Germline V gene lookup returns CDR1 WNHNN and CDR2 SYGVQD (reference sequence). Between the trimmed V and J ends, which lost 4 bases and 6 bases, there was a span of 13 bases. In DNA form, the CDR3 reads TGCGCCAGCAGTGGCGGGACTGCGTGCGAGCAGTACTTC. It encodes CASSGGTACEQYF.

The chain carries TRBV28 and TRBJ2-5, with D maybe TRBD1 (6 bases). The CDR3 covers 12 residues. Between the trimmed V and J ends, which lost 6 bases and 1 base, there was a span of 6 bases. CDR1 is MDHEN, CDR2 SYDVKM, per germline. The chain's CDR3 is CASRQGQETQYF. The DNA for the CDR3 is TGTGCCAGCAGACAGGGCCAAGAGACCCAGTACTTC.

The chain employs TRBV19 and TRBJ1-2, with TRBD1 as a possible D gene (5 bases). Per germline, CDR1 LNHDA and CDR2 SQIVND (reference sequence). The length of the CDR3 is 14 residues. With 2 bases removed from V and 2 bases from J, the gap between germline ends came to 9 bases. The CDR3: CASSIQGLNYGYTF. CDR3 sequence (DNA): TGTGCCAGTAGTATACAGGGATTAAACTATGGCTACACCTTC.

V gene TRBV19 combines with J gene TRBJ2-3; 8 bases line up with TRBD1. The germline gives CDR1 LNHDA, CDR2 SQIVND (reference sequence). The CDR3 has 15 residues. The J segment lost 1 base and the V segment lost 6 bases, leaving 6 bases of the junction unmatched. CDR3 loop: CASRKTGDGTDTQYF. The CDR3 DNA reads TGTGCCAGTAGGAAGACAGGGGATGGCACAGATACGCAGTATTTT.

The CDR3 bases are TGTGCCAGCAGCTCAGGACAGAGCTTCAGTAGCAATCAGCCCCAGCATTTT. Residues: CASSSGQSFSSNQPQHF. The chain is built from TRBV5-5 and TRBJ1-5; a weak D match, TRBD1 (6 bases). Trimming removed 3 bases from V and 0 bases from J, with 16 bases in between. Germline V gene data show CDR1 as SGHKS and CDR2 as YYEKEE (reference sequence). This CDR3 contains 17 residues.

The chain has TRBV9 and TRBJ2-7, with 10 bases lining up with TRBD2. With 3 bases clipped from V and 8 bases from J, the junction kept 8 bases outside the gene matches. The CDR3 length is 14 residues. Germline CDR1 SGDLS, CDR2 YYNGEE. The CDR3 nucleotides read TGTGCCAGCAGCGGAGCGGGGGGGGCTACCAAGCAGTACTTC. Translation: CASSGAGGATKQYF.

Comment on this clone: An end of the junction does not agree with germline; a read error may underlie this. The V and J genes are TRBV2 and TRBJ2-1, with 12 bases matching TRBD2. The CDR3 contains 13 residues. Germline assignment: CDR1 SNHLY and CDR2 FYNNEI. The CDR3 sequence is CASRKGLAGSGLF. DNA for the CDR3: TGTGCCAGCAGAAAGGGACTAGCGGGTTCTGGTCTCTTC.

The chain recombines TRBV5-4 with TRBJ2-2; 10 bases match TRBD2. This CDR3 has 16 amino acids. CDR1 and CDR2 from the germline V gene are SGHNT and YYREEE (reference sequence). Trimming removed 0 bases from V and 7 bases from J; junction bases left unmatched: 6. CDR3 in amino acids: CASSLASGGADGELFF. CDR3 bases: TGTGCCAGCAGCTTGGCCAGCGGGGGGGCTGACGGGGAGCTGTTTTTT.

This clone is a singleton in its sample. The J gene is TRBJ2-3, the V gene TRBV5-1; 8 bases are shared with TRBD2. CDR1 and CDR2 from the germline V gene are SGHRS and YFSETQ. CDR3 size: 16 residues. The J segment lost 4 bases and the V segment lost 3 bases, leaving 10 bases of the junction unmatched. The CDR3 region is CASSSRGAGVADTQYF. The CDR3 coding sequence is TGCGCCAGCAGCTCGCGGGGAGCGGGGGTAGCAGATACGCAGTATTTT.

This chain links TRBV12-3 or TRBV12-4 with TRBJ2-7; 9 bases match TRBD1. V shed 7 bases, J shed 7 bases, and the junction held 8 bases outside the gene matches. The CDR3 runs 13 residues. The CDR3 loop reads CASTPTGGEEQYF. CDR3 DNA: TGTGCCAGCACCCCAACAGGGGGCGAGGAGCAGTACTTC.